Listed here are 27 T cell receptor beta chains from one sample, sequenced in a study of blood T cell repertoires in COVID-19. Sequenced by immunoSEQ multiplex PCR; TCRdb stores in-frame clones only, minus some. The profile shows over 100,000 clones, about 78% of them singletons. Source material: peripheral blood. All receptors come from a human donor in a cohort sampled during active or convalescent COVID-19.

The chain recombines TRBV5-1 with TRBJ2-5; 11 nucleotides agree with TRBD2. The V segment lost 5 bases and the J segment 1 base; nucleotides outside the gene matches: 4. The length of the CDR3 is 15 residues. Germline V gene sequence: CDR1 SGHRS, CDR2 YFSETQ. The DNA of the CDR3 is TGCGCCAGCAGGCAACTAGCGGGGGCCCAAGAGACCCAGTACTTC. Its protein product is CASRQLAGAQETQYF.

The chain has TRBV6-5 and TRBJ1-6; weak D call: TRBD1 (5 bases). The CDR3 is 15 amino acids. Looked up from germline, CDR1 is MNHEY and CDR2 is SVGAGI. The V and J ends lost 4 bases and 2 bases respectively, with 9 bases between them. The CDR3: CASSWGDAYNSPLHF. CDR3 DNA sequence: TGTGCCAGCAGTTGGGGGGACGCCTATAATTCACCCCTCCACTTT.

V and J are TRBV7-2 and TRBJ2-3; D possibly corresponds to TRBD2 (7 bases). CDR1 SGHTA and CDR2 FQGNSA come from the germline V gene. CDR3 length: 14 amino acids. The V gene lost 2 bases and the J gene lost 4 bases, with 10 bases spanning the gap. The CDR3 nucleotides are TGTGCCAGCAGCTTAACGGGGGGCCCAGATACGCAGTATTTT. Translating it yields CASSLTGGPDTQYF.

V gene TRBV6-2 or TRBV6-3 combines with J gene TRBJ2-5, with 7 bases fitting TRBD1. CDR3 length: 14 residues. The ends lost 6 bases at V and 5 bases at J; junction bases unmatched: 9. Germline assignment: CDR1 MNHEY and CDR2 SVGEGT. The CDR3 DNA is TGTGCCAGCAGCCCCAGACAGGGTATGGAGACCCAGTACTTC. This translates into CASSPRQGMETQYF.

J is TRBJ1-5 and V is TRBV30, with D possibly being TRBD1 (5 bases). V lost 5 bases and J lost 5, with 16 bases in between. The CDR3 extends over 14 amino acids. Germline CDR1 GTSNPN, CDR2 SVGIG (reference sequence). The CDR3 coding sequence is TGTGCCTGGGCAGGACGGGGGGTGGATCAGCCCCAGCATTTT. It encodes CAWAGRGVDQPQHF.

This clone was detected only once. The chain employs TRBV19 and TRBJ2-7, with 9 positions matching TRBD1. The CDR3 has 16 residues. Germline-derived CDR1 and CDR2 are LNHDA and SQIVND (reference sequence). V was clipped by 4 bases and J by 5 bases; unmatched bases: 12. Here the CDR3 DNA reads TGTGCCAGTAGTACCAAGGCCGGGACAGGGCTCAACGAGCAGTACTTC. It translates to CASSTKAGTGLNEQYF.

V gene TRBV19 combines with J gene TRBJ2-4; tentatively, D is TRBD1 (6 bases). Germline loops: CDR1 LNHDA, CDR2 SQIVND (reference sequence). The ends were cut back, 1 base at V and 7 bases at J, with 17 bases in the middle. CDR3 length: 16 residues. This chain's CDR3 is CASSIAGIRQGNIQYF. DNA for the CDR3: TGTGCCAGTAGTATAGCGGGGATTCGGCAGGGGAACATTCAGTACTTC. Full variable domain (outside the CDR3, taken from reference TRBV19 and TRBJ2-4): DGGITQSPKYLFRKEGQNVTLSCEQNLNHDAMYWYRQDPGQGLRLIYYSQIVNDFQKGDIAEGYSVSREKKESFPLTVTSAQKNPTAFYLCASSIAGIRQGNIQYFGAGTRLSVL.

The CDR3 DNA sequence: TGTGCCAGCACCAGGACTAGCGGGATTAGGACCGGGGAGCTGTTTTTT. This gives the protein CASTRTSGIRTGELFF. The chain combines TRBV2 with TRBJ2-2; 12 bases map to TRBD2. The CDR3 extends over 16 amino acids. V shed 7 bases and J 5 bases; nucleotides not matched to a gene: 8. Germline V gene lookup returns CDR1 SNHLY and CDR2 FYNNEI.

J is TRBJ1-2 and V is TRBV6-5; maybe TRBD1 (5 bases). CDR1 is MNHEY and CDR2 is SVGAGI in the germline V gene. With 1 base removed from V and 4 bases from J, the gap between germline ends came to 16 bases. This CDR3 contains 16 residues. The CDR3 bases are TGTGCCAGCAGTTACTACGGACAAGGTAGAGGCTATGGCTACACCTTC. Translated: CASSYYGQGRGYGYTF.

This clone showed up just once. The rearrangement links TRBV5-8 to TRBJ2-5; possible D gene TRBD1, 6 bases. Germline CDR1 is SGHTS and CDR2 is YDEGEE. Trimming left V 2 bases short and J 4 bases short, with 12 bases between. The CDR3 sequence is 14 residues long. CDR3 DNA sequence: TGTGCCAGCAGCTTCAGCTGGGGGCGAGAGACCCAGTACTTC. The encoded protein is CASSFSWGRETQYF.

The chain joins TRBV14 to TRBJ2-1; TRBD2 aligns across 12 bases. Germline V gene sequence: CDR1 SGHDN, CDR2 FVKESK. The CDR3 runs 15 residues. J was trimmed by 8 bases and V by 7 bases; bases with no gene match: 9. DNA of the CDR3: TGTGCCAGCAACATCGGGACTAGCGGGCGGGATGAGCAGTTCTTC. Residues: CASNIGTSGRDEQFF.

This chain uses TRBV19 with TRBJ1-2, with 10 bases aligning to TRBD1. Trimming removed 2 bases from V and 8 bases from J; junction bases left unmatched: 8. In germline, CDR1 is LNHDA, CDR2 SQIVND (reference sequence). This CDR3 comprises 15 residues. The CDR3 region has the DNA TGTGCCAGTAGTATACCGGGACAGGGGTTGCGGGGCTACACCTTC. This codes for CASSIPGQGLRGYTF.

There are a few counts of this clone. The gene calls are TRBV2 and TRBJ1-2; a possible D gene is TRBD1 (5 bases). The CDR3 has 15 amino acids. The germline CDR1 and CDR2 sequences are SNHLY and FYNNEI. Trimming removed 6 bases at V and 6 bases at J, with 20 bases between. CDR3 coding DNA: TGTGCCAGCAGGGGCACCGTCCGGGCAGGGAATGGCTACACCTTC. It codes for CASRGTVRAGNGYTF.

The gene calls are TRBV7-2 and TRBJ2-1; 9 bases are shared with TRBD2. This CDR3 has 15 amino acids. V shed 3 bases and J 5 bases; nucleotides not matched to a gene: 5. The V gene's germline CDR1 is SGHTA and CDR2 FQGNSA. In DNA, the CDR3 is TGTGCCAGCAGCTTTAGCGGGAGTTCCCACAATGAGCAGTTCTTC. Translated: CASSFSGSSHNEQFF.

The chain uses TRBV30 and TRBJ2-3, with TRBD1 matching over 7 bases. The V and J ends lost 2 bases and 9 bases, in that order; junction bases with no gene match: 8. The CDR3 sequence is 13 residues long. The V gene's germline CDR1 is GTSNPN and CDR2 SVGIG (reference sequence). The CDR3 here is CAWSQNWGQTQYF. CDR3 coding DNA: TGTGCCTGGAGTCAAAATTGGGGACAGACGCAGTATTTT.

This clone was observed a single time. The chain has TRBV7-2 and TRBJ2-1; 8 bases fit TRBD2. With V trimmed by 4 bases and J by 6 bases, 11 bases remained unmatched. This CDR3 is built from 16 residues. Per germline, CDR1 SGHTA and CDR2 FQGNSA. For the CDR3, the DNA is TGTGCCAGCAGCTGGGCCGGGACTAGGAAAATCAATGAGCAGTTCTTC. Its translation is CASSWAGTRKINEQFF. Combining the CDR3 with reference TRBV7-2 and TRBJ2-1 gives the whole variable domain GAGVSQSPSNKVTEKGKDVELRCDPISGHTALYWYRQSLGQGLEFLIYFQGNSAPDKSGLPSDRFSAERTGGSVSTLTIQRTQQEDSAVYLCASSWAGTRKINEQFFGPGTRLTVL.

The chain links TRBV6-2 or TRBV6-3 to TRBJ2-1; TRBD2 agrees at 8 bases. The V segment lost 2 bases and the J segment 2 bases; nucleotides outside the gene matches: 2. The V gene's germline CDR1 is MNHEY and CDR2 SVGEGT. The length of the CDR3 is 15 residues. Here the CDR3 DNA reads TGTGCCAGCAGTTACACGGGGGGGCCCTACAATGAGCAGTTCTTC. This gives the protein CASSYTGGPYNEQFF.

The DNA of the CDR3 is TGTGCCACCAGCAGAGATCGGAGCAGGGGGTTTGGCAATGAGCAGTTCTTC. Its protein is CATSRDRSRGFGNEQFF. The chain carries TRBV15 and TRBJ2-1, with 7 bases that match TRBD1. V trimming: 0 bases; J trimming: 6 bases; junction bases outside the gene matches: 11. The CDR3 runs to 17 residues. Germline lookup yields CDR1 LNHNV and CDR2 YYDKDF (reference sequence).

The CDR3 sequence: CASSFGGEQFF. In DNA form, the CDR3 reads TGTGCCAGCAGTTTCGGGGGTGAGCAGTTCTTC. The V call is TRBV6-2 or TRBV6-3, the J call TRBJ2-1, with D possibly being TRBD2 (6 bases). Deletions cut 4 bases from V and 9 bases from J, with 7 bases between. Germline V gene data show CDR1 as MNHEY and CDR2 as SVGEGT. The CDR3 contains 11 residues.

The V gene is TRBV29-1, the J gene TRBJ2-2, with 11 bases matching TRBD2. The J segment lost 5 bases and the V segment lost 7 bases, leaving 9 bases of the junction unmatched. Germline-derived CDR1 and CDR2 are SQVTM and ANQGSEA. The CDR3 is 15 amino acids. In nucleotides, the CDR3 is TGCAGCGCGGAACGAACTAGCGGGAGAACCGGGGAGCTGTTTTTT. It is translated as CSAERTSGRTGELFF.

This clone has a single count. CDR3 in amino acids: CASSLRVTNYGYTF. The CDR3 DNA is TGTGCCAGCAGCTTAAGAGTCACTAACTATGGCTACACCTTC. V and J are TRBV7-9 and TRBJ1-2; D is unclear. From germline, CDR1 is SEHNR and CDR2 FQNEAQ (reference sequence). The germline V and J ends were trimmed by 2 bases and 0 bases, with 7 bases remaining between them. The CDR3 consists of 14 residues.

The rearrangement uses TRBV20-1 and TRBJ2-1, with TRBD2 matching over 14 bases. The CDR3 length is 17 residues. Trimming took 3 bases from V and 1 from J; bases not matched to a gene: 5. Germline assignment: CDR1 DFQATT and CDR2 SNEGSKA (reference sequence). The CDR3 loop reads CSASSGTSGSSYNEQFF. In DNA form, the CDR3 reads TGCAGTGCTAGTTCCGGGACTAGCGGGAGTTCCTACAATGAGCAGTTCTTC.

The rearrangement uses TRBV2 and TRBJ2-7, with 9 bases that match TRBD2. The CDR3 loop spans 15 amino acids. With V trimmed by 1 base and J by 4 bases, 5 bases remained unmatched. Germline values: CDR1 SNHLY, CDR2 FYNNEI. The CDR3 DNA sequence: TGTGCCAGCAGTGAAGGGGCTAGCGGGATATACGAGCAGTACTTC. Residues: CASSEGASGIYEQYF.

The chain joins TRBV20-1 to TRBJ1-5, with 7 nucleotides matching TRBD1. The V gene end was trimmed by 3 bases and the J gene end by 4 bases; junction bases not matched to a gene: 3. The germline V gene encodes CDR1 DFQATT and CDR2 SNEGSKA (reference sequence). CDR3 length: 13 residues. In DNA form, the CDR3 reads TGCAGTGCTAGTGCGACAGGGAATCAGCCCCAGCATTTT. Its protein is CSASATGNQPQHF.

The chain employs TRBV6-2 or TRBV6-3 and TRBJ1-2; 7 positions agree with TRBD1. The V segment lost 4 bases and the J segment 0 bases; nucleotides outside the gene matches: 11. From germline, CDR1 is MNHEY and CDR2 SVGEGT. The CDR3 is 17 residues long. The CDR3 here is CASSLVPQGEPNYGYTF. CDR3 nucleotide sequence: TGTGCCAGCAGTTTGGTTCCTCAGGGGGAACCTAACTATGGCTACACCTTC.

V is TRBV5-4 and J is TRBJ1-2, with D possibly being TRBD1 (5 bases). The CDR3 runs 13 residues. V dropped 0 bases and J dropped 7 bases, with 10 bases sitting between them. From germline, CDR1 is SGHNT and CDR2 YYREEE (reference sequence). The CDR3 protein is CASSLEGLAGYTF. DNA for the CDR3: TGTGCCAGCAGCTTGGAGGGGTTGGCTGGCTACACCTTC. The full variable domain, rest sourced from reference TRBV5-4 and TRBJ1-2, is ETGVTQSPTHLIKTRGQQVTLRCSSQSGHNTVSWYQQALGQGPQFIFQYYREEENGRGNFPPRFSGLQFPNYSSELNVNALELDDSALYLCASSLEGLAGYTFGSGTRLTVV.

The CDR3 region is CASSVRGVEQFF. The CDR3 bases are TGCGCCAGCAGCGTCAGGGGTGTTGAGCAGTTCTTC. The chain couples TRBV5-1 to TRBJ2-1; a weak D match, TRBD1 (6 bases). V shed 4 bases and J shed 9 bases, with 11 bases lying between them. Germline V gene sequence: CDR1 SGHRS, CDR2 YFSETQ. The length of the CDR3 is 12 residues.